Described below is a single T cell receptor beta chain sequence and its context. Its specificity is unknown. This record comes from a study of beta chain features in type 1 diabetes. Study-wide results and limits: TCRB repertoires of naive, central memory and Treg cells appeared more similar among patients than among healthy donors. Highly expressing activated T cells could be over-counted with a cDNA template. Among patients with Type 1 diabetes, TCRB CDR3s were moderately but significantly shorter in every one of the four CD4+ subsets.

A CD45RO/CCR7/CD25/CD127/CD95/CD27 panel sorted naive, central memory, regulatory and stem cell-like memory CD4+ cells. Expressed TCRB transcripts got sequenced, as all isolated RNA was reverse transcribed. The table came from immunoSEQ multiplex PCR; TCRdb's copy has only in-frame clones and leaves some out. The data show 200,000 to 300,000 clones, with around 21% seen just once and 0.028% held by the top ten. The germline V and J ends were trimmed by 1 base and 5 bases, with 11 bases remaining between them. CDR1 and CDR2 (germline): GTSNPN, SVGIG (reference sequence). This CDR3 has 13 residues. V usage is TRBV30 and J usage is TRBJ1-2; weak D call: TRBD1 (6 bases). This clonotype originated in a woman aged 40 to 50 with type 1 diabetes. The sequencing sample was made of naive CD4+ T cells from blood. The chain's CDR3 is CAWSGGLGYGYTF. DNA of the CDR3: TGTGCCTGGAGTGGGGGGCTGGGGTATGGCTACACCTTC.